The clone carrying this T cell receptor (beta chain) was seen once. V lost 1 base to trimming and J lost 7 bases, with 16 bases between them. The CDR3 has 16 residues. Germline-derived CDR1 and CDR2 are SGHVS and FQNEAQ. This entry comes from a study of technical replicates of blood from a few donors. The assay was immunoSEQ multiplex PCR, and TCRdb's table has in-frame clones only and misses some. The sample lists about 81,000 clones; approximately 75% were seen once. The sequenced sample consisted of PBMCs. The chain carries TRBV7-8 and TRBJ2-2; D might be TRBD2 (5 bases). This TCR came from a human donor in good health. Some clones in this sample may be carry-over from other donors' samples. CDR3 bases: TGTGCCAGCAGCTTAGGTCGGGGTCCTGTAGGCGGGGAGCTGTTTTTT. Amino acids: CASSLGRGPVGGELFF.